Shown below are 26 T cell receptor beta chains from a single sample sequenced in a study of T cells in localized non-small cell lung cancer (dated by TCRdb to 2020 to 2022). Receptor libraries were prepared by the immunoSEQ multiplex PCR assay. The immuneACCESS repertoire file appears here via TCRdb, limited to in-frame rearrangements. These files lack a portion of the clones; in checked studies, under half of the deficit traces to unresolved V genes, and the cause of the others is not known. The table for this sample lists under 1,500 clones; nearly 20% of them were counted only once. The leading ten clones occupy 14% of the sample. Here the sequenced sample was normal lung tissue next to the tumor, taken before any cancer treatment. The receptors stem from a woman aged 40 to 75 with stage II lung adenocarcinoma.

In its sample, this clone was seen a few times. J is TRBJ1-2 and V is TRBV11-3, with no clear D. The CDR3 contains 14 residues. CDR1 is SGHNT and CDR2 is YENEEA in the germline V gene. V lost 6 bases and J lost 3, with 14 bases in between. In DNA form, the CDR3 reads TGTGCCAGCAGTCCGAAGGCAGGCGACTATGGCTACACCTTC. This gives the protein CASSPKAGDYGYTF.

This clone appeared a few times. The chain recombines TRBV28 with TRBJ1-4, with 7 bases that match TRBD1. The CDR3 consists of 14 residues. Trimming cost V 4 bases and J 2 bases; bases outside gene matches: 1. Germline V lookup: CDR1 MDHEN, CDR2 SYDVKM. In nucleotides, the CDR3 is TGTGCCAGCAGTTCAGGGGGGACTAATGAAAAACTGTTTTTT. Translated, it gives CASSSGGTNEKLFF.

This rearrangement joins TRBV9 to TRBJ2-1; D may be TRBD2 (5 bases). This CDR3 comprises 13 residues. V gave up 6 bases and J gave up 7 bases, with 14 bases separating them. From germline, CDR1 is SGDLS and CDR2 YYNGEE. CDR3 in amino acids: CASIGLAGNEQFF. In DNA form, the CDR3 reads TGTGCCAGCATCGGACTGGCTGGGAATGAGCAGTTCTTC.

This rearrangement joins TRBV14 to TRBJ2-6; perhaps TRBD1 as D (5 bases). Trimming pared 3 bases from V and 0 bases from J, leaving 9 bases between. The CDR3 extends over 16 amino acids. The germline CDR1 and CDR2 sequences are SGHDN and FVKESK. The CDR3 nucleotides read TGTGCCAGCAGCCAGACGACAGCCTCTGGGGCCAACGTCCTGACTTTC. This gives the protein CASSQTTASGANVLTF.

This clone has just a few counts. DNA of the CDR3: TGTGCCAGCAGTTGGGGAGCAACTAATGAAAAACTGTTTTTT. This gives the protein CASSWGATNEKLFF. The J gene is TRBJ1-4, the V gene TRBV28, with D unresolved. The CDR3 loop spans 14 amino acids. The germline V gene encodes CDR1 MDHEN and CDR2 SYDVKM. V lost 4 bases and J 0 bases, leaving 6 bases between the germline ends.

By share of the sample, this clone is large. The chain combines TRBV6-8 with TRBJ1-1; D gene ambiguous. This CDR3 is 14 amino acids long. CDR1 is MNHGY and CDR2 is SAAAGT in the germline V gene. V lost 0 bases and J lost 1, with 6 bases in between. CDR3 residues: CASSYSPGNTEAFF. The DNA for the CDR3 is TGTGCCAGCAGTTACTCCCCCGGGAACACTGAAGCTTTCTTT.

This clone is deemed medium-sized (0.01 to 0.1%). The chain joins TRBV9 to TRBJ2-2, with 12 nucleotides matching TRBD2. The CDR3 consists of 18 residues. Germline lookup yields CDR1 SGDLS and CDR2 YYNGEE. The trim removed 1 base at V and 4 bases at J, leaving 8 bases unmatched. In nucleotides, the CDR3 is TGTGCCAGCAGCGTAAGCAGGACTAGCGGGGATATCACCGGGGAGCTGTTTTTT. The encoded protein is CASSVSRTSGDITGELFF.

The sample holds a few counts of this clone. The genes are TRBV11-3 and TRBJ2-7; D is unresolved. The germline V and J ends were trimmed by 3 bases and 3 bases, with 12 bases remaining between them. The CDR3 is made up of 14 amino acids. The germline gives CDR1 SGHNT, CDR2 YENEEA. This chain's CDR3 is CASSLADSYYEQYF. The CDR3 coding sequence is TGTGCCAGCAGCTTGGCAGATTCTTACTACGAGCAGTACTTC. Complete variable domain (other parts from reference TRBV11-3 and TRBJ2-7): EAGVVQSPRYKIIEKKQPVAFWCNPISGHNTLYWYLQNLGQGPELLIRYENEEAVDDSQLPKDRFSAERLKGVDSTLKIQPAELGDSAVYLCASSLADSYYEQYFGPGTRLTVT.

The V call is TRBV11-3, the J call TRBJ1-2; 9 bases agree with TRBD1. Germline CDR1 is SGHNT and CDR2 is YENEEA. Trimming took 8 bases from V and 5 from J; bases not matched to a gene: 9. The CDR3 extends over 14 amino acids. The chain's CDR3 is CASGPGQGGYGYTF. As DNA, the CDR3 is TGTGCCAGCGGGCCGGGACAGGGAGGATATGGCTACACCTTC.

This chain uses TRBV19 with TRBJ2-1, with D perhaps TRBD1 or TRBD2 (5 bases each). This CDR3 region has 13 residues. Germline CDR1 is LNHDA and CDR2 is SQIVND (reference sequence). Trimming removed 5 bases from V and 7 bases from J, with 12 bases in between. CDR3 residues: CASSPRDRNEQFF. DNA for the CDR3: TGTGCCAGTAGTCCCCGGGACCGGAATGAGCAGTTCTTC. The variable domain in full, completed from reference TRBV19 and TRBJ2-1, reads DGGITQSPKYLFRKEGQNVTLSCEQNLNHDAMYWYRQDPGQGLRLIYYSQIVNDFQKGDIAEGYSVSREKKESFPLTVTSAQKNPTAFYLCASSPRDRNEQFFGPGTRLTVL.

This clone is categorized as medium-sized. This rearrangement joins TRBV9 to TRBJ1-2; weak D call: TRBD1 (5 bases). The CDR3 spans 17 residues. The germline gives CDR1 SGDLS, CDR2 YYNGEE. Trimming stripped 0 bases from V and 6 bases from J, with 21 bases between. The CDR3 reads CASSVASGVSWGDGYTF. The CDR3 bases are TGTGCCAGCAGCGTAGCCTCTGGGGTCAGTTGGGGGGATGGCTACACCTTC.

By sample share, this clone is large. The genes are TRBV18 and TRBJ1-1; D is undetermined. The CDR3 has 13 amino acids. Germline CDR1 reads KGHSH; CDR2 reads LQKENI. V lost 1 base, J lost 6 bases, and 9 bases lay in between. The CDR3 loop is CASSPLPSAEAFF. The CDR3 DNA sequence: TGTGCCAGCTCACCACTTCCCTCGGCTGAAGCTTTCTTT. Full variable domain (outside the CDR3, taken from reference TRBV18 and TRBJ1-1): NAGVMQNPRHLVRRRGQEARLRCSPMKGHSHVYWYRQLPEEGLKFMVYLQKENIIDESGMPKERFSAEFPKEGPSILRIQQVVRGDSAAYFCASSPLPSAEAFFGQGTRLTVV.

This clone was observed a handful of times. The chain has TRBV11-3 and TRBJ2-3; TRBD2 matches at 9 bases. With 4 bases clipped from V and 4 bases from J, the junction kept 3 bases outside the gene matches. CDR1 is SGHNT, CDR2 YENEEA, per germline. The CDR3 is 14 residues long. For the CDR3, the DNA is TGTGCCAGCAGCTCTGGACTAGCGCCAGATACGCAGTATTTT. This translates into CASSSGLAPDTQYF.

The chain employs TRBV28 and TRBJ2-1; D not certain. This CDR3 is built from 12 residues. The V and J ends lost 9 bases and 10 bases respectively, with 16 bases between them. CDR1 and CDR2 from the germline V gene are MDHEN and SYDVKM. CDR3 DNA: TGTGCCAGTCAGACTGAATTTATGGAGCAGTTCTTC. This gives the protein CASQTEFMEQFF.

The chain recombines TRBV9 with TRBJ2-2; 14 nucleotides agree with TRBD2. CDR1 and CDR2 (germline): SGDLS, YYNGEE. CDR3 length equals 15 residues. The trim removed 4 bases at V and 6 bases at J, leaving 2 bases unmatched. CDR3 DNA: TGTGCCAGCAGCCCGACTAGCGGGGGGGCCGGGGAGCTGTTTTTT. Translated: CASSPTSGGAGELFF.

A few counts support this clone. V and J are TRBV6-8 and TRBJ2-7, with TRBD2 matching over 8 bases. This CDR3 has 14 residues. V trimming: 10 bases; J trimming: 0 bases; junction bases outside the gene matches: 8. Per the germline V gene, CDR1 is MNHGY and CDR2 is SAAAGT. The CDR3 nucleotides are TGTGCCAACAGAGCGGGGGCGAGCTCCTACGAGCAGTACTTC. It specifies CANRAGASSYEQYF.

The chain employs TRBV28 and TRBJ1-1; D gene ambiguous. From germline, CDR1 is MDHEN and CDR2 SYDVKM. V was pared by 10 bases and J by 1 base, with 13 bases between. The CDR3 is 13 residues long. This chain's CDR3 is CAISAQKNTEAFF. The CDR3 DNA is TGTGCCATCTCGGCCCAGAAGAACACTGAAGCTTTCTTT.

The table lists this clone with a few counts. The V call is TRBV28, the J call TRBJ1-2; 9 bases are a match to TRBD1. V gave up 8 bases and J gave up 4 bases; unmatched junction bases: 2. The germline V gene has CDR1 MDHEN and CDR2 SYDVKM. The CDR3 is 12 amino acids. CDR3 in DNA: TGTGCCAGCGCGGACAGGGGCTATGGCTACACCTTC. Residues: CASADRGYGYTF.

By its share, this clone is medium-sized (0.01 to 0.1%). This chain uses TRBV11-3 with TRBJ2-7; maybe TRBD1 (5 bases). Trimming removed 5 bases from V and 3 bases from J, with 17 bases in between. Germline-derived CDR1 and CDR2 are SGHNT and YENEEA. CDR3 length: 15 residues. The CDR3 reads CASSPAGIGDYEQYF. The CDR3 DNA follows: TGTGCCAGCAGCCCGGCAGGGATAGGGGACTACGAGCAGTACTTC.

CDR3 loop: CASSLAGTSGGEDTQYF. The DNA for the CDR3 is TGCGCCAGCAGCTTGGCCGGGACTAGCGGGGGGGAGGATACGCAGTATTTT. The rearrangement joins TRBV5-1 to TRBJ2-3; 16 bases are a match to TRBD2. The germline gives CDR1 SGHRS, CDR2 YFSETQ. The CDR3 totals 17 residues. Trimming cost V 0 bases and J 6 bases; bases outside gene matches: 4. Complete variable domain (other parts from reference TRBV5-1 and TRBJ2-3): KAGVTQTPRYLIKTRGQQVTLSCSPISGHRSVSWYQQTPGQGLQFLFEYFSETQRNKGNFPGRFSGRQFSNSRSEMNVSTLELGDSALYLCASSLAGTSGGEDTQYFGPGTRLTVL.

This chain links TRBV12-5 with TRBJ2-7; D may be TRBD2 (5 bases). The CDR3 loop spans 14 amino acids. The V and J ends lost 1 base and 4 bases respectively, with 11 bases between them. Germline-derived CDR1 and CDR2 are LGHNT and FRNRAP. The CDR3 is CASGLGLGVYEQYF. Written as DNA, the CDR3 is TGTGCTAGTGGTTTGGGACTCGGGGTTTACGAGCAGTACTTC. The complete variable domain, with remaining parts taken from reference TRBV12-5 and TRBJ2-7, reads DARVTQTPRHKVTEMGQEVTMRCQPILGHNTVFWYRQTMMQGLELLAYFRNRAPLDDSGMPKDRFSAEMPDATLATLKIQPSEPRDSAVYFCASGLGLGVYEQYFGPGTRLTVT.

This clone is judged medium-sized (0.01 to 0.1%). The chain has TRBV6-8 and TRBJ2-4; no clear D. This CDR3 has 15 amino acids. Per germline, CDR1 MNHGY and CDR2 SAAAGT. V was shortened by 6 bases and J by 0 bases, with 12 bases between the two germline ends. Written as DNA, the CDR3 is TGTGCCAGCAGCCTTTCGTCGGTAGCCAAAAACATTCAGTACTTC. Amino acid sequence: CASSLSSVAKNIQYF.

This clone was seen a few times. The chain couples TRBV11-3 to TRBJ2-5; TRBD2 agrees at 9 bases. The CDR3 covers 16 residues. The junction had 8 bases not matched to a gene; V was cut back by 4 bases and J by 2 bases. CDR1 is SGHNT, CDR2 YENEEA, per germline. The CDR3 here is CASSSLSGGQQETQYF. In nucleotides, the CDR3 is TGTGCCAGCAGCTCCCTGAGCGGGGGGCAACAAGAGACCCAGTACTTC.

The chain employs TRBV2 and TRBJ1-5, with D unclear. V was shortened by 5 bases and J by 0 bases, with 14 bases between the two germline ends. The CDR3 has 16 residues. The germline V gene encodes CDR1 SNHLY and CDR2 FYNNEI. The CDR3 protein is CASSRYQESSNQPQHF. CDR3 coding DNA: TGTGCCAGCAGTCGTTATCAGGAATCTAGCAATCAGCCCCAGCATTTT.

The gene calls are TRBV9 and TRBJ2-7; 7 bases agree with TRBD1. Trimming at V came to 0 bases and at J to 2 bases, leaving 14 bases not matched to a gene. Germline V gives CDR1 SGDLS, CDR2 YYNGEE. This CDR3 contains 18 residues. The CDR3 loop reads CASSVDKPRTGDPYEQYF. The DNA of the CDR3 is TGTGCCAGCAGCGTAGACAAACCCCGGACAGGCGATCCCTACGAGCAGTACTTC. Together with reference TRBV9 and TRBJ2-7, the CDR3 gives the full variable domain: DSGVTQTPKHLITATGQRVTLRCSPRSGDLSVYWYQQSLDQGLQFLIQYYNGEERAKGNILERFSAQQFPDLHSELNLSSLELGDSALYFCASSVDKPRTGDPYEQYFGPGTRLTVT.

This rearrangement joins TRBV15 to TRBJ2-5, with TRBD2 matching 13 bases. V lost 4 bases, J lost 5 bases, and 16 bases stayed unmatched. From germline, CDR1 is LNHNV and CDR2 YYDKDF (reference sequence). The CDR3 consists of 19 residues. The CDR3, as DNA: TGTGCCACCAGCACAGACTCACTGACTAGCGGGGGGTACAAGGAGACCCAGTACTTC. Translating gives CATSTDSLTSGGYKETQYF.